These T cell receptor beta chains were read from a single sample in a study of identical twins. TCRdb re-called the 5' RACE reads through MiXCR, storing one row per CDR3 protein. The data hold roughly 570,000 distinct CDR3 sequences, with just under 10% observed a single time. This sample also belongs to another study, concerning yellow fever vaccine responses in identical twins.

Material: PBMCs. These receptors originate from a woman aged 18-35 years in good health. CDR3s include the opening cysteine and the closing phenylalanine or tryptophan. Fields, in order: V gene, clone size, D gene, J gene, CDR3 protein, CDR3 DNA. The D gene is left open where the match is weak. Rows may omit the clone size; those that give it use once, few, many or a size class.

v_gene: TRBV7-9; abundance: many; d_gene: TRBD1; j_gene: TRBJ2-7; CDR3aa: CASSLGGQTRQGYEQYF; CDR3nt: TGTGCCAGCAGCTTAGGGGGTCAAACCAGACAGGGCTACGAGCAGTACTTC
v_gene: TRBV4-1; abundance: many; d_gene: TRBD1; j_gene: TRBJ1-1; CDR3aa: CASSPLGTGKVMNTEAFF; CDR3nt: TGCGCCAGCAGCCCCTTGGGGACAGGGAAGGTAATGAACACTGAAGCTTTCTTT
v_gene: TRBV5-6; abundance: many; d_gene: .; j_gene: TRBJ1-1; CDR3aa: CASSFYSQNTEAFF; CDR3nt: TGTGCCAGCAGCTTTTACAGCCAGAACACTGAAGCTTTCTTT
v_gene: TRBV7-2; abundance: many; d_gene: .; j_gene: TRBJ2-1; CDR3aa: CASGVPYNEQFF; CDR3nt: TGTGCCAGCGGAGTTCCCTACAATGAGCAGTTCTTC
v_gene: TRBV5-5; abundance: .; d_gene: .; j_gene: TRBJ1-1; CDR3aa: CASSLFRQLNTEAFF; CDR3nt: TGTGCCAGCAGCTTGTTCAGGCAGCTTAACACTGAAGCTTTCTTT
v_gene: TRBV20-1; abundance: many; d_gene: .; j_gene: TRBJ2-7; CDR3aa: CSAKDPGRGEQYF; CDR3nt: TGCAGTGCTAAGGATCCGGGGCGGGGAGAGCAGTACTTC
v_gene: TRBV24-1; abundance: many; d_gene: TRBD1; j_gene: TRBJ2-1; CDR3aa: CATSDPMDTGGELDEQFF; CDR3nt: TGTGCCACCAGTGATCCCATGGACACAGGGGGCGAATTAGATGAGCAGTTCTTC
v_gene: TRBV27; abundance: .; d_gene: TRBD1; j_gene: TRBJ2-4; CDR3aa: CASSPDRGPLQNIQYF; CDR3nt: TGTGCCAGCAGCCCAGACAGGGGCCCCCTCCAAAACATTCAGTACTTC
v_gene: TRBV6-5; abundance: .; d_gene: TRBD2; j_gene: TRBJ2-2; CDR3aa: CASSYFRTSGYTGELFF; CDR3nt: TGTGCCAGCAGTTACTTTAGGACTAGCGGTTACACCGGGGAGCTGTTTTTT
v_gene: TRBV27; abundance: many; d_gene: .; j_gene: TRBJ2-7; CDR3aa: CASSARGVPYEQYF; CDR3nt: TGTGCCAGCAGTGCCAGGGGGGTCCCCTACGAGCAGTACTTC
v_gene: TRBV11-2; abundance: few; d_gene: TRBD1; j_gene: TRBJ2-4; CDR3aa: CASSFGTGQNIQYF; CDR3nt: TGTGCCAGCAGCTTCGGGACAGGCCAAAACATTCAGTACTTC
v_gene: TRBV6-2/TRBV6-3; abundance: few; d_gene: TRBD2; j_gene: TRBJ2-7; CDR3aa: CASRERTSGTLLYEQYF; CDR3nt: TGTGCCAGCAGGGAAAGGACTAGCGGGACATTACTCTACGAGCAGTACTTC
v_gene: TRBV21-1; abundance: few; d_gene: .; j_gene: TRBJ2-1; CDR3aa: CASTVVVAGGGSYNEQFF; CDR3nt: TGTGCCAGCACCGTAGTAGTAGCGGGAGGGGGCTCCTACAATGAGCAGTTCTTC
v_gene: TRBV15; abundance: .; d_gene: .; j_gene: TRBJ2-1; CDR3aa: CATSSNKGNEQFF; CDR3nt: TGTGCCACCAGCAGCAATAAGGGGAATGAGCAGTTCTTC
v_gene: TRBV10-3; abundance: few; d_gene: .; j_gene: TRBJ2-2; CDR3aa: CAISDRGPTNTGELFF; CDR3nt: TGTGCCATCAGTGACCGGGGGCCTACGAACACCGGGGAGCTGTTTTTT
v_gene: TRBV7-9; abundance: few; d_gene: .; j_gene: TRBJ1-1; CDR3aa: CASSLSLAEAFF; CDR3nt: TGTGCCAGCAGCTTATCTCTAGCTGAAGCTTTCTTT
v_gene: TRBV3-1; abundance: many; d_gene: .; j_gene: TRBJ2-5; CDR3aa: CASSQVRGETQYF; CDR3nt: TGTGCCAGCAGCCAAGTCAGAGGAGAGACCCAGTACTTC
v_gene: TRBV4-3; abundance: .; d_gene: .; j_gene: TRBJ2-3; CDR3aa: CASSQDSLGSDTQYF; CDR3nt: TGCGCCAGCAGCCAAGATTCTCTAGGCTCAGATACGCAGTATTTT
v_gene: TRBV12-3/TRBV12-4; abundance: .; d_gene: .; j_gene: TRBJ1-5; CDR3aa: CASTPAYNQPQHF; CDR3nt: TGTGCCAGCACCCCGGCTTACAATCAGCCCCAGCATTTT